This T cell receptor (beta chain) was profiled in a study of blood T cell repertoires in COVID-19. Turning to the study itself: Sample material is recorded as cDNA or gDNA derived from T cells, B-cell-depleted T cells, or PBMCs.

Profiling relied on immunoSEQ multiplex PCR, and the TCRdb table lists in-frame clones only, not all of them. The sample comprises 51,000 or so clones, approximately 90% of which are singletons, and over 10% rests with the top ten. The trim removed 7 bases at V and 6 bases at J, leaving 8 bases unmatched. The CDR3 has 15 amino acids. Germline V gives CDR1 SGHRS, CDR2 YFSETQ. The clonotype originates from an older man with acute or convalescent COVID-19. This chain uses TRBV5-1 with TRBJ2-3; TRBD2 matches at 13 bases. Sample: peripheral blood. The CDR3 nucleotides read TGCGCCAGCGTCTCGGGACTAGCGGGATCTGATACGCAGTATTTT. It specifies CASVSGLAGSDTQYF.